What follows are 28 T cell receptor beta chains derived from one specimen sequenced in a study of blood T cells in healthy people across ages. A sample-barcoded 5' primer and a J-beta primer mix were used in a second PCR of about 7 to 12 cycles. TCRdb analysed the 5' RACE reads with MiXCR anew, one entry per CDR3 protein. The sample holds around 1.5 million distinct CDR3 sequences, roughly 30% seen once. The sequencing input was blood. The receptors were gathered from a woman in her 30s in good health.

In regard to this clonotype: The germline gene is not matched at one end of the junction; a read error may be the cause. The chain has TRBV2 and TRBJ2-3, with D possibly being TRBD2 (5 bases). Germline V gene sequence: CDR1 SNHLY, CDR2 FYNNEI. This CDR3 comprises 16 residues. CDR3 amino acids: CAAKGRAGIYTDAQYF. In nucleotides, the CDR3 is TGTGCCGCTAAAGGTCGGGCGGGTATATACACAGATGCGCAGTATTTT.

This clonotype occurred a few times. The V gene is TRBV12-3 or TRBV12-4, the J gene TRBJ2-7, with D tentatively TRBD1 (5 bases). Trimming shortened V by 7 bases and J by 0 bases, and 13 bases separated the two germline ends. CDR3 length equals 14 residues. CDR3 loop: CASTPAGISYEQYF. The DNA for the CDR3 is TGTGCCAGCACCCCGGCAGGGATCTCCTACGAGCAGTACTTC.

The table lists this clonotype with a count of one. The rearrangement links TRBV11-2 to TRBJ2-3, with 11 bases lining up with TRBD2. CDR1 and CDR2 (germline): SGHAT, FQNNGV. The V and J ends lost 1 base and 0 bases, in that order; junction bases with no gene match: 12. The CDR3 has 20 residues. The CDR3 reads CASSLGGLAEGWYSTDTQYF. DNA for the CDR3: TGTGCCAGCAGCTTAGGGGGACTAGCGGAAGGCTGGTATAGCACAGATACGCAGTATTTT.

This clonotype was detected only a few times. The chain joins TRBV11-2 to TRBJ2-4; a possible D gene is TRBD2 (6 bases). Trimming removed 2 bases at V and 5 bases at J, with 19 bases between. Per the germline V gene, CDR1 is SGHAT and CDR2 is FQNNGV. This CDR3 has 17 amino acids. The CDR3 protein is CASSLMGGGRSENIQYF. Written as DNA, the CDR3 is TGTGCCAGCAGCTTAATGGGGGGTGGACGGAGCGAAAACATTCAGTACTTC.

The V and J genes are TRBV7-9 and TRBJ1-2; 8 nucleotides line up with TRBD1. This CDR3 comprises 16 residues. V lost 4 bases and J lost 1; bases outside the gene matches: 8. The germline V gene encodes CDR1 SEHNR and CDR2 FQNEAQ (reference sequence). The CDR3 loop is CASSSAGTGDNYGYTF. CDR3 coding DNA: TGTGCCAGCAGCTCTGCCGGGACAGGCGATAACTATGGCTACACCTTC. The variable domain in full, with the rest retrieved from reference TRBV7-9 and TRBJ1-2, is DTGVSQNPRHKITKRGQNVTFRCDPISEHNRLYWYRQTLGQGPEFLTYFQNEAQLEKSRLLSDRFSAERPKGSFSTLEIQRTEQGDSAMYLCASSSAGTGDNYGYTFGSGTRLTVV.

This clonotype was seen a handful of times. The V gene is TRBV20-1, the J gene TRBJ2-6; TRBD1 matches 9 bases. Germline V gives CDR1 DFQATT, CDR2 SNEGSKA (reference sequence). V lost 1 base, J lost 2 bases, and 9 bases stayed unmatched. The CDR3 spans 18 residues. The CDR3 is CSARVGTGSWTGANVLTF. The CDR3 DNA reads TGCAGTGCTAGAGTCGGGACAGGGTCTTGGACTGGGGCCAACGTCCTGACTTTC.

This clonotype showed up just a few times. This chain connects TRBV7-3 to TRBJ2-1; D is tentatively TRBD1 or TRBD2 (5 bases each). CDR3 size: 15 residues. Germline V gene data show CDR1 as SGHTA and CDR2 as FQGTGA. With 2 bases removed from V and 4 bases from J, the gap between germline ends came to 12 bases. The CDR3 loop reads CASSLGGDRYNEQFF. The CDR3 DNA reads as TGTGCCAGCAGCTTAGGGGGAGATAGGTACAATGAGCAGTTCTTC.

The table lists this clonotype with many counts. The V and J genes are TRBV20-1 and TRBJ2-7; 9 nucleotides match TRBD1. Trimming removed 8 bases from V and 2 bases from J; junction bases left unmatched: 10. Looked up from germline, CDR1 is DFQATT and CDR2 is SNEGSKA (reference sequence). The CDR3 extends over 14 amino acids. The CDR3 DNA reads TGCAGTACCCGGACAGGGGATTTAACCTACGAGCAGTACTTC. Translated: CSTRTGDLTYEQYF.

The chain has TRBV4-1 and TRBJ1-2; 10 bases match TRBD1. CDR1 is MGHRA, CDR2 YSYEKL, per germline. V shed 2 bases, J shed 5 bases, and the junction held 8 bases outside the gene matches. The CDR3 runs to 16 residues. This chain's CDR3 is CASSQPRQGAGYGYTF. CDR3 DNA sequence: TGCGCCAGCAGCCAACCCCGACAGGGGGCCGGTTATGGCTACACCTTC.

The chain combines TRBV5-1 with TRBJ1-1; no definite D call. Trimming left V 2 bases short and J 2 bases short, with 7 bases between. This CDR3 region has 13 residues. Germline lookup yields CDR1 SGHRS and CDR2 YFSETQ. The DNA of the CDR3 is TGCGCCAGCAGCTTCACGTTTAACACTGAAGCTTTCTTT. Protein product: CASSFTFNTEAFF.

The chain links TRBV7-7 to TRBJ2-5; D is possibly TRBD1 (5 bases). This CDR3 has 17 residues. Trimming removed 5 bases from V and 2 bases from J, with 21 bases in between. Germline V gene lookup returns CDR1 SSHAT and CDR2 FNYEAQ (reference sequence). Written as DNA, the CDR3 is TGTGCCAGCAGCCTTAGAATCGACAGTATACGACAAGAGACCCAGTACTTC. It yields the protein CASSLRIDSIRQETQYF.

This chain uses TRBV2 with TRBJ2-3, with TRBD2 as a possible D gene (5 bases). Germline V gene lookup returns CDR1 SNHLY and CDR2 FYNNEI. The V gene lost 7 bases and the J gene lost 11 bases, with 22 bases spanning the gap. The CDR3 totals 14 residues. The CDR3 DNA reads as TGTGCCAGCATCGGGGTAGCCGAAAGTAATTTGCAGTATTTT. Its protein is CASIGVAESNLQYF.

The gene calls are TRBV5-1 and TRBJ2-2, with no clear D. This CDR3 has 15 residues. CDR1 is SGHRS and CDR2 is YFSETQ in the germline V gene. With 1 base removed from V and 1 base from J, the gap between germline ends came to 8 bases. CDR3 nucleotides: TGCGCCAGCAGCTTGATTTCCGTGAACACCGGGGAGCTGTTTTTT. Amino acids: CASSLISVNTGELFF.

This clonotype came up a few times. The chain recombines TRBV20-1 with TRBJ2-7; D not resolved. Germline CDR1 and CDR2: DFQATT and SNEGSKA (reference sequence). This CDR3 comprises 15 residues. Trimming stripped 0 bases from V and 3 bases from J, with 15 bases between. CDR3 DNA: TGCAGTGCTAGAGATCCAGGAAGCCCCGACTACGAGCAGTACTTC. Translated, it gives CSARDPGSPDYEQYF.

In its sample, this clonotype was seen once. The chain has TRBV20-1 and TRBJ2-1; TRBD2 agrees at 8 bases. Trimming cost V 5 bases and J 0 bases; bases outside gene matches: 6. The CDR3 totals 15 residues. The germline gives CDR1 DFQATT, CDR2 SNEGSKA (reference sequence). The CDR3 sequence is CSAEPSGPSYNEQFF. The DNA for the CDR3 is TGCAGTGCTGAACCTAGCGGGCCCTCCTACAATGAGCAGTTCTTC.

The chain couples TRBV5-1 to TRBJ2-3, with 9 bases that match TRBD2. Germline trimming cut 4 bases from V and 4 bases from J; bases unmatched to any gene: 4. The germline CDR1 and CDR2 sequences are SGHRS and YFSETQ. CDR3 length: 14 amino acids. CDR3 DNA: TGCGCCAGCAGCGAGCGGGGGGCGCCAGATACGCAGTATTTT. This codes for CASSERGAPDTQYF.

The chain uses TRBV20-1 and TRBJ2-5; 8 positions agree with TRBD1. Germline V gene data show CDR1 as DFQATT and CDR2 as SNEGSKA (reference sequence). Trimming took 6 bases from V and 4 from J; bases not matched to a gene: 13. The CDR3 sequence is 15 residues long. Here the CDR3 reads CSAKAPDRVGETQYF. CDR3 bases: TGCAGTGCCAAAGCCCCGGACAGGGTGGGAGAGACCCAGTACTTC.

A few counts support this clonotype. This chain links TRBV24-1 with TRBJ2-3, with 10 bases matching TRBD1. V gave up 9 bases and J gave up 4 bases; unmatched junction bases: 6. Germline CDR1 and CDR2: KGHDR and SFDVKD. The CDR3 consists of 14 residues. The CDR3 loop is CATGTDRGPDTQYF. The DNA of the CDR3 is TGTGCCACCGGAACAGACAGGGGGCCAGATACGCAGTATTTT.

The V and J genes are TRBV2 and TRBJ2-2, with TRBD2 matching over 16 bases. The CDR3 is 19 residues long. V gave up 5 bases and J gave up 0 bases; unmatched junction bases: 6. Germline CDR1 and CDR2: SNHLY and FYNNEI. CDR3 in DNA: TGTGCCAGCAGTACCGGGACTAGCGGGAGGGGGGCGAACACCGGGGAGCTGTTTTTT. Translating it yields CASSTGTSGRGANTGELFF.

Details on this clonotype: A read error may be the cause here, since a much bigger clone is one base away. CDR3: CASSQQGQGYEQYF. In DNA form, the CDR3 reads TGCGCCAGCAGCCAGCAGGGACAGGGCTACGAGCAGTACTTC. This chain links TRBV4-1 with TRBJ2-7; TRBD1 aligns across 9 bases. V dropped 3 bases and J dropped 3; count of bases not matched to a gene: 3. The length of the CDR3 is 14 residues. Germline-derived CDR1 and CDR2 are MGHRA and YSYEKL.

A word on this clonotype: This clone may be a read error of a much larger clone one base away. The genes are TRBV14 and TRBJ2-7; D unclear. This CDR3 comprises 13 residues. Germline lookup yields CDR1 SGHDN and CDR2 FVKESK. Trimming removed 4 bases at V and 6 bases at J, with 13 bases between. The CDR3 DNA reads TGTGCCAGCAGCCGACATGTGGGGTTCGAGCAGTACTTC. Amino acids: CASSRHVGFEQYF. Based on the CDR3 plus reference TRBV14 and TRBJ2-7, the full variable domain is EAGVTQFPSHSVIEKGQTVTLRCDPISGHDNLYWYRRVMGKEIKFLLHFVKESKQDESGMPNNRFLAERTGGTYSTLKVQPAELEDSGVYFCASSRHVGFEQYFGPGTRLTVT.

The chain recombines TRBV7-2 with TRBJ2-3; D is undetermined. This CDR3 comprises 15 residues. Germline V lookup: CDR1 SGHTA, CDR2 FQGNSA. V was clipped by 1 base and J by 2 bases, with 10 bases between them. The CDR3 here is CASSLGDGATDTQYF. The CDR3 nucleotides are TGTGCCAGCAGCTTAGGGGATGGTGCCACAGATACGCAGTATTTT.

In its sample, this clonotype was seen a few times. This chain connects TRBV5-1 to TRBJ2-7; 8 bases agree with TRBD1. The CDR3 sequence is 13 residues long. CDR1 SGHRS and CDR2 YFSETQ come from the germline V gene. The junction had 6 bases not matched to a gene; V was cut back by 5 bases and J by 5 bases. Here the CDR3 reads CASSSGGFNEQYF. As DNA, the CDR3 is TGCGCCAGCAGTTCAGGGGGCTTCAACGAGCAGTACTTC.

The chain couples TRBV11-2 to TRBJ2-1, with 12 bases fitting TRBD1. The CDR3 loop spans 17 amino acids. Germline trimming cut 0 bases from V and 4 bases from J; bases unmatched to any gene: 4. CDR1 is SGHAT, CDR2 FQNNGV, per germline. CDR3 bases: TGTGCCAGCAGCTTAGATCTGGGACAGGGGGCTTACAATGAGCAGTTCTTC. Encoded protein: CASSLDLGQGAYNEQFF.

This clonotype was detected many times. This chain uses TRBV6-6 with TRBJ2-5; D remains ambiguous. The V gene lost 2 bases and the J gene lost 1 base, with 8 bases spanning the gap. The germline V gene has CDR1 MNHNY and CDR2 SVGAGI (reference sequence). This CDR3 contains 14 residues. CDR3 sequence: CASSYKTIQETQYF. The CDR3 DNA sequence: TGTGCCAGCAGTTACAAGACCATCCAAGAGACCCAGTACTTC.

V usage is TRBV20-1 and J usage is TRBJ2-1; TRBD2 agrees at 10 bases. The CDR3 covers 17 residues. Per the germline V gene, CDR1 is DFQATT and CDR2 is SNEGSKA (reference sequence). J lost 0 bases, V lost 5 bases, and 10 bases had no gene match. For the CDR3, the DNA is TGCAGTGCTTTCGGACTAGCGGTAAAGAACTCCTACAATGAGCAGTTCTTC. Residues: CSAFGLAVKNSYNEQFF.

This clonotype came up a few times. The chain recombines TRBV20-1 with TRBJ2-7; D tentatively reads TRBD1 or TRBD2 (7 bases each). The J call is in doubt because the DNA end fits TRBJ2-5 better. Germline CDR1 is DFQATT and CDR2 is SNEGSKA (reference sequence). The CDR3 totals 15 residues. This CDR3 reads CSAGGAGGLVETQYF. The DNA of the CDR3 is TGCAGTGCTGGGGGGGCAGGGGGTCTGGTGGAGACCCAGTACTTC.

This clonotype was detected many times. The chain couples TRBV4-2 to TRBJ1-2; TRBD1 matches 7 bases. The length of the CDR3 is 19 residues. Germline V gene lookup returns CDR1 LGHNA and CDR2 YNFKEQ. V was clipped by 4 bases and J by 0 bases; unmatched bases: 17. CDR3 sequence: CASSLTTRTGEEPNYGYTF. CDR3 nucleotide sequence: TGTGCCAGCAGCCTTACCACCAGGACAGGCGAAGAACCTAACTATGGCTACACCTTC.